The next 18 T cell receptor beta chains were all read from a single sample in a study of T cell responses to AZD1222 COVID-19 vaccine (dated by TCRdb to about 2021). The sample's time point, from its label and the paper: baseline before first vaccination. The library was obtained by the immunoSEQ multiplex PCR assay. This immuneACCESS table, as held by TCRdb, lists in-frame sequences with V and J called but not all clones. Of the missing ones, under half trace to an unresolved V gene in checked studies; the others have no known cause. The sample includes 90,000 to 150,000 clones, with more than 85% observed a single time. The ten top clones hold roughly 4.5% of the sample. The sequences come from peripheral blood, collected on day 0 of AZD1222 vaccination. Receptor source: an adult in good health.

The chain combines TRBV28 with TRBJ2-2, with D uncertain. The V end lost 6 bases, the J end lost 7 bases, and 9 bases lay between the germline ends. Germline CDR1 and CDR2: MDHEN and SYDVKM. This CDR3 contains 12 residues. CDR3 DNA sequence: TGTGCCAGCAGCCCGTGGGACGGGGAGCTGTTTTTT. It specifies CASSPWDGELFF.

This rearrangement joins TRBV27 to TRBJ2-2; 9 bases match TRBD1. The CDR3 totals 17 residues. Trimming removed 3 bases from V and 4 bases from J; junction bases left unmatched: 9. Germline CDR1 is MNHEY and CDR2 is SMNVEV (reference sequence). The CDR3 bases are TGTGCCAGCAGTTTTCTCGCCGGGACAGGGAGCACCGGGGAGCTGTTTTTT. This codes for CASSFLAGTGSTGELFF.

The chain uses TRBV27 and TRBJ1-5; no reliable D call. The CDR3 totals 13 residues. CDR1 is MNHEY, CDR2 SMNVEV, per germline (reference sequence). Trimming removed 4 bases from V and 0 bases from J, with 4 bases in between. The DNA of the CDR3 is TGTGCCAGCAGTTCCCGTAGCAATCAGCCCCAGCATTTT. Amino acids: CASSSRSNQPQHF.

This clone was counted a single time. CDR3 sequence: CASSLGGANTEAFF. DNA of the CDR3: TGTGCCAGCAGCTTAGGGGGGGCAAACACTGAAGCTTTCTTT. The chain is built from TRBV7-2 and TRBJ1-1; D is possibly TRBD1 (6 bases). This CDR3 is built from 14 residues. With 1 base removed from V and 2 bases from J, the gap between germline ends came to 8 bases. Germline V CDR1 and CDR2: SGHTA, FQGNSA.

This chain uses TRBV5-1 with TRBJ1-4, with a weak D call TRBD1 (6 bases). CDR1 is SGHRS, CDR2 YFSETQ, per germline. The CDR3 has 16 residues. The V end lost 0 bases, the J end lost 5 bases, and 14 bases lay between the germline ends. CDR3 in DNA: TGCGCCAGCAGCTTGGCCCTAGGACAGTCAAATGAAAAACTGTTTTTT. Protein product: CASSLALGQSNEKLFF.

The V and J genes are TRBV27 and TRBJ2-3; 9 nucleotides line up with TRBD2. CDR1 is MNHEY, CDR2 SMNVEV, per germline (reference sequence). V shed 6 bases, J shed 1 base, and the junction held 5 bases outside the gene matches. This CDR3 comprises 15 residues. CDR3 protein: CASSRLADGTDTQYF. For the CDR3, the DNA is TGTGCCAGCAGCAGACTAGCGGATGGCACAGATACGCAGTATTTT.

J is TRBJ1-6 and V is TRBV25-1; TRBD1 matches 10 bases. The ends lost 6 bases at V and 10 bases at J; junction bases unmatched: 6. Germline assignment: CDR1 MGHDK and CDR2 SYGVNS. This CDR3 contains 14 residues. The CDR3 DNA reads as TGTGCCAGCAGGGGTGGGACAGGGGAATCACCCCTCCACTTT. Its translation is CASRGGTGESPLHF.

CDR3 sequence: CASSLPGDYGYTF. In DNA, the CDR3 is TGTGCCAGCAGCTTGCCAGGGGACTATGGCTACACCTTC. This chain joins TRBV5-4 and TRBJ1-2, with D perhaps matching TRBD1 (6 bases). Trimming cost V 1 base and J 3 bases, with 7 bases left between them. This CDR3 contains 13 residues. The germline V gene encodes CDR1 SGHNT and CDR2 YYREEE (reference sequence).

The V call is TRBV4-3, the J call TRBJ2-1; D gene unclear. V was clipped by 1 base and J by 6 bases, with 7 bases between them. CDR3 length equals 13 residues. CDR1 and CDR2 (germline): LGHNA, YSLEER. DNA for the CDR3: TGCGCCAGCAGCCAAGCACGGATCAATGAGCAGTTCTTC. Translated: CASSQARINEQFF.

The chain recombines TRBV29-1 with TRBJ2-7, with 7 bases that match TRBD1. This CDR3 has 11 amino acids. CDR1 is SQVTM and CDR2 is ANQGSEA in the germline V gene. The trim removed 8 bases at V and 2 bases at J, leaving 3 bases unmatched. The chain's CDR3 is CSYRGAYEQYF. CDR3 nucleotides: TGCAGCTACAGGGGCGCCTACGAGCAGTACTTC.

The V and J genes are TRBV27 and TRBJ1-2; a possible D gene is TRBD1 (6 bases). The CDR3 has 15 residues. CDR1 and CDR2 from the germline V gene are MNHEY and SMNVEV (reference sequence). V shed 1 base and J shed 3 bases, with 12 bases lying between them. CDR3 region: CASSLFSAGDYGYTF. The CDR3 bases are TGTGCCAGCAGTTTATTCAGTGCAGGGGACTATGGCTACACCTTC.

The chain links TRBV5-6 to TRBJ1-1; D is unresolved. The CDR3 consists of 16 residues. V was shortened by 0 bases and J by 2 bases, with 14 bases between the two germline ends. Germline CDR1 and CDR2: SGHDT and YYEEEE. The CDR3 loop reads CASSLDKGEVNTEAFF. The CDR3 coding sequence is TGTGCCAGCAGCTTGGATAAGGGTGAGGTAAACACTGAAGCTTTCTTT.

The genes are TRBV7-3 and TRBJ2-2, with D maybe TRBD1 (6 bases). Trimming shortened V by 9 bases and J by 4 bases, and 15 bases separated the two germline ends. This CDR3 contains 14 residues. The germline CDR1 and CDR2 sequences are SGHTA and FQGTGA. As DNA, the CDR3 is TGTGCCAGTTCAGGGGAATCAGGCACCGGGGAGCTGTTTTTT. Translation: CASSGESGTGELFF.

The chain recombines TRBV5-1 with TRBJ2-7; 12 bases line up with TRBD2. Germline CDR1 and CDR2: SGHRS and YFSETQ. Trimming at V came to 4 bases and at J to 6 bases, leaving 8 bases not matched to a gene. This CDR3 has 15 residues. CDR3 sequence reads: CASSRRTSGEGEQYF. CDR3 in DNA: TGCGCCAGCAGCCGTAGGACTAGCGGGGAGGGCGAGCAGTACTTC. The full variable domain, in which reference TRBV5-1 and TRBJ2-7 provide the parts outside the CDR3, is KAGVTQTPRYLIKTRGQQVTLSCSPISGHRSVSWYQQTPGQGLQFLFEYFSETQRNKGNFPGRFSGRQFSNSRSEMNVSTLELGDSALYLCASSRRTSGEGEQYFGPGTRLTVT.

The chain combines TRBV19 with TRBJ1-6; tentatively, D is TRBD1 (5 bases). This CDR3 has 12 amino acids. The germline gives CDR1 LNHDA, CDR2 SQIVND (reference sequence). V was trimmed by 3 bases and J by 9 bases, leaving 6 bases between them. For the CDR3, the DNA is TGTGCCAGTAGTATTGGGGGTTCACCCCTCCACTTT. Amino acids: CASSIGGSPLHF.

This chain connects TRBV28 to TRBJ2-1; D perhaps matches TRBD2 (6 bases). Looked up from germline, CDR1 is MDHEN and CDR2 is SYDVKM. The length of the CDR3 is 13 residues. V was pared by 5 bases and J by 8 bases, with 13 bases between. The CDR3 coding sequence is TGTGCCAGCAGTAGGGTTTCGGGGGATGAGCAGTTCTTC. Translation: CASSRVSGDEQFF.

This clone was observed a handful of times. Germline is not matched at one junction end, which may reflect a read error. This chain connects TRBV6-5 to TRBJ2-7; tentative D call: TRBD2 (6 bases). Per the germline V gene, CDR1 is MNHEY and CDR2 is SVGAGI. The CDR3 sequence is 12 residues long. The CDR3: CASSFRDSNLHF. Written as DNA, the CDR3 is TGTGCCAGCAGTTTCCGGGACTCCAACCTACACTTC.

This sequence joins TRBV27 and TRBJ2-7; 7 nucleotides line up with TRBD1. This CDR3 has 14 residues. V was clipped by 5 bases and J by 3 bases; unmatched bases: 7. Germline CDR1 and CDR2: MNHEY and SMNVEV (reference sequence). The CDR3 region has the DNA TGTGCCAGCAGTCCAGCCGGGACAGACTACGAGCAGTACTTC. Protein sequence: CASSPAGTDYEQYF.